The entry below gives a single T cell receptor beta chain sequence along with its context. The antigen it binds to is not known. No base quality values were provided; no much bigger clone lies one nucleotide off. Relative to germline, V is 10 bases shorter and J is 0 bases shorter, with 13 bases between their ends. The CDR3 spans 14 residues, from the cysteine through the phenylalanine. Only CDR3 DNA remains: 42 bases, in frame from the first base. CDR1 MNHNY and CDR2 SVGAGI were looked up in the germline V gene (reference sequence). The data belong to a study of blood T cell repertoires in COVID-19 (TCRdb year 2020). For context, the study as a whole: Collaborator samples came from the United States, Italy and Spain and covered acute and convalescent phases of COVID-19. The prospective study material was composed of cDNA or gDNA derived from T cells, B-cell-depleted T cells, or PBMCs. The sample metadata nearly always contained a de-identified subject ID, COVID-19 status, age in years and sex. Deeply sampled blood TCRbeta repertoires from subjects exposed to, actively infected with, or recovered from COVID-19 were included in the dataset. The repertoires were released in a freely available public database intended as a resource for research on the immune response to SARS-CoV-2. Where HLA class I and class II types were available, the types were taken from metadata supplied by the sample provider, not from assay-based typing. The samples were drawn from the first 160 participants of the ongoing ImmuneRACE study and from 950 to 1,500 subjects provided by 6 global collaborators.

TCRbeta CDR3 regions were amplified from genomic DNA using the immunoSEQ Assay, a bias-controlled multiplex PCR. Turning to the authors' computational methods: Nucleated cell counts per sample were estimated from amplification of reference gene primers within the assay. To quantify the absolute abundance of each unique TCRbeta CDR3 rearrangement, sequence reads were collapsed and filtered. For each sample, productive Simpson clonality was calculated as the square root of Simpson's diversity index across productive rearrangements. TCRdb stores this immuneACCESS table with in-frame sequences only. Part of the clones is absent; in the studies checked, under half of the shortfall reflects unresolved V genes, and no reason is known for the rest. V and J calls and clone size are those listed in that table; D and trimming were worked out from the DNA. The sample table lists around 200,000 clones, roughly 77% of them with a count of one. The leading ten clones occupy nearly 6% of the sample.

Findings and caveats that apply to the study as a whole: The amount of clinical and demographic metadata varied by source and participant and was provided uncurated.

At one collaborating source in Seattle, patients were enrolled during active infection and were followed longitudinally through the course of disease. The collaborating institutions used their own protocols to collect whole blood in K2EDTA tubes. Collaborator samples were shipped for TCRbeta analysis as frozen whole blood, isolated PBMCs, or DNA extracted from either sample type. The receptor was isolated from a middle-aged woman with COVID-19, enrolled during active disease. The chain links TRBV6-6 with TRBJ1-5; the D segment cannot be called with confidence. Sequencing was done on a sample of peripheral blood. The DNA reads TGTGCCACCTTCGTCGGGAATAGCAATCAGCCCCAGCATTTT. Translated, this gives CATFVGNSNQPQHF.